Included here is one T cell receptor (beta chain) sequence, with context. There is no known antigen for this receptor. One base away there is no much larger clone; base qualities are not given. The source of the sample is a study of blood T cell repertoires in COVID-19 (dated by TCRdb to 2018 to 2021). Some background on the complete study: The collaborator samples originated in the United States, Italy and Spain and spanned the acute and convalescent phases of COVID-19. The material from the prospective study consisted of cDNA or gDNA derived from T cells, B-cell-depleted T cells, or PBMCs. The dataset comprised deeply sampled blood TCRbeta repertoires from subjects exposed to, actively infected with, or recovered from COVID-19. The repertoires were released in a freely available public database meant as a resource for research on the immune response to SARS-CoV-2. Samples were obtained from the ongoing ImmuneRACE study (first 160 participants) and from some 1,300 subjects provided by 6 global collaborators. A de-identified subject ID, COVID-19 status, age in years and sex were almost always included in the sample metadata. Where available, HLA class I and class II types were taken from metadata supplied by the sample provider and were not determined by assay-based typing.

The immunoSEQ Assay, a bias-controlled multiplex PCR, was used to amplify TCRbeta CDR3 regions from genomic DNA. The paper's data handling went like this. Within the assay, amplification of reference gene primers was used to estimate how many nucleated cells each sample contained. To quantify the absolute abundance of each unique TCRbeta CDR3 rearrangement, sequence reads were collapsed and filtered. Productive Simpson clonality was computed per sample as the square root of Simpson's diversity index over productive rearrangements. TCRdb carries this immuneACCESS record with in-frame sequences only. Its versions omit some clonotypes, under half of them owing to an unresolved V gene in the studies checked, with the rest unexplained. That table furnishes V, J and clone size, whereas the DNA furnished D and trimming. Across this sample there are fewer than 25,000 clones, with more than 90% seen only once. The top ten hold 8% of the sample.

Summary of the overall study and its limitations: Clinical and demographic metadata were provided uncurated, with the amount varying by source and participant.

The collaborating institutions used their own protocols to collect whole blood in K2EDTA tubes. For TCRbeta analysis, collaborator samples were shipped as frozen whole blood, as isolated PBMCs, or as DNA extracted from either sample type. V is clipped by 4 bases and J by 7 bases, and the sequence between their germline boundaries is 13 bases long. The CDR3 starts with the cysteine, ends with the phenylalanine, and has 14 residues. Of the read, only the CDR3 DNA is kept; its 42 bases are in frame from base 1. The germline V gene encodes CDR1 MNHEY and CDR2 SVGAGI. The sequence joins TRBV6-5 to TRBJ2-2, and the D gene may be TRBD2, 6 bases matching. Sequencing input: peripheral blood. This receptor was obtained from a human donor in a cohort sampled during active COVID-19. The CDR3 is CASSLRRAGGELFF. Here is the DNA: TGTGCCAGCAGTTTACGGAGGGCCGGCGGGGAGCTGTTTTTT.